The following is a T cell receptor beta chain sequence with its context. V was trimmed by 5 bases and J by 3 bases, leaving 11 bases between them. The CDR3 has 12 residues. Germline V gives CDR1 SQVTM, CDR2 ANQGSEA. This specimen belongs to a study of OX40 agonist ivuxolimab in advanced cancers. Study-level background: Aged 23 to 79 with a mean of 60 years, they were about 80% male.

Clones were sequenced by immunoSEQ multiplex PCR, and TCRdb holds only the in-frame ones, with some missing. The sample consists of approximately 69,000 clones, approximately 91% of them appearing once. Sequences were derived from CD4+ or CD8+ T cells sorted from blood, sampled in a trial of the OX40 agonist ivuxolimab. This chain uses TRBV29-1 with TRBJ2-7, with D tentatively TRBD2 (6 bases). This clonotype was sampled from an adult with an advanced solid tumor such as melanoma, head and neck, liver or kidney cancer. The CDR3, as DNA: TGCAGCGTTTCGGGAGCCAGCTACGAGCAGTACTTC. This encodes CSVSGASYEQYF.